The 26 T cell receptor beta chains reported below all come from one sample, sequenced in a study of shared clonotypes between healthy human individuals. Libraries were prepared by immunoSEQ multiplex PCR; TCRdb keeps only in-frame clonotypes and omits some of them. Among about 2 million clones listed, about 95% were seen once. The sample was naive CD4+ T cells sorted from blood. Sample subset: CD45RA+ positively selected. All receptors come from a man aged 18 to 30 in good health.

This chain joins TRBV18 and TRBJ2-7; D is perhaps TRBD2 (6 bases). CDR3 length: 14 residues. V was trimmed by 2 bases and J by 7 bases, leaving 15 bases between them. CDR1 is KGHSH and CDR2 is LQKENI in the germline V gene. The CDR3 loop reads CASSPITTRGEQYF. The CDR3 DNA follows: TGTGCCAGCTCACCAATTACTACTCGGGGGGAGCAGTACTTC.

The chain joins TRBV14 to TRBJ1-3, with 7 positions matching TRBD1. This CDR3 is built from 15 residues. Germline V gene sequence: CDR1 SGHDN, CDR2 FVKESK. V trimming: 6 bases; J trimming: 2 bases; junction bases outside the gene matches: 7. The CDR3 DNA sequence: TGTGCCAGCAGACCGACAGGGTCCGCTGGAAACACCATATATTTT. Amino acids: CASRPTGSAGNTIYF.

CDR3 bases: TGTGCCAGCAGCTTAACCGGGACTAGCGTAGGCAATGAGCAGTTCTTC. It yields the protein CASSLTGTSVGNEQFF. V usage is TRBV11-2 and J usage is TRBJ2-1; 10 bases line up with TRBD2. V shed 2 bases and J 6 bases; nucleotides not matched to a gene: 7. CDR1 is SGHAT and CDR2 is FQNNGV in the germline V gene. This CDR3 is built from 16 residues.

As for this clone: The junction differs from germline at one of its ends, possibly a read error. This rearrangement joins TRBV2 to TRBJ2-2, with 8 bases matching TRBD1. The CDR3 extends over 13 amino acids. Per germline, CDR1 SNHLY and CDR2 FYNNEI. The CDR3 loop is CASSVDRVGELVF. CDR3 DNA sequence: TGTGCCAGCAGTGTGGACAGGGTCGGGGAGCTGGTTTTT. Complete variable domain (other parts from reference TRBV2 and TRBJ2-2): EPEVTQTPSHQVTQMGQEVILRCVPISNHLYFYWYRQILGQKVEFLVSFYNNEISEKSEIFDDQFSVERPDGSNFTLKIRSTKLEDSAMYFCASSVDRVGELVFGEGSRLTVL.

The chain employs TRBV5-1 and TRBJ2-3; the D gene is possibly TRBD1 (5 bases). Germline CDR1 reads SGHRS; CDR2 reads YFSETQ. The V end was cut by 0 bases, the J end by 8 bases, with 7 bases between. CDR3 length: 12 residues. The CDR3 DNA is TGCGCCAGCAGCTTGGGACAGAGTACGCAGTATTTT. Amino acid sequence: CASSLGQSTQYF. Variable domain in full (rest from reference TRBV5-1 and TRBJ2-3): KAGVTQTPRYLIKTRGQQVTLSCSPISGHRSVSWYQQTPGQGLQFLFEYFSETQRNKGNFPGRFSGRQFSNSRSEMNVSTLELGDSALYLCASSLGQSTQYFGPGTRLTVL.

The chain links TRBV27 to TRBJ2-1; no reliable D call. This CDR3 has 17 amino acids. The germline V and J ends were trimmed by 2 bases and 0 bases, with 14 bases remaining between them. Germline loops: CDR1 MNHEY, CDR2 SMNVEV (reference sequence). As DNA, the CDR3 is TGTGCCAGCAGTTTAGTTCTTGGGTCCGGCTCCTACAATGAGCAGTTCTTC. It specifies CASSLVLGSGSYNEQFF.

The rearrangement joins TRBV7-9 to TRBJ2-1; D uncertain. The germline V and J ends were trimmed by 4 bases and 7 bases, with 5 bases remaining between them. Germline-derived CDR1 and CDR2 are SEHNR and FQNEAQ (reference sequence). The CDR3 has 11 amino acids. The CDR3 region is CASSSRNEQFF. The CDR3 bases are TGTGCCAGCAGCTCACGTAATGAGCAGTTCTTC.

This chain uses TRBV4-3 with TRBJ1-2; D not certain. V gave up 10 bases and J gave up 7 bases, with 25 bases separating them. This CDR3 is 15 amino acids long. In germline, CDR1 is LGHNA, CDR2 YSLEER. This chain's CDR3 is CATAREATGAAGYTF. CDR3 DNA sequence: TGCGCCACCGCCCGAGAAGCCACGGGTGCCGCTGGCTACACCTTC.

The V gene is TRBV5-6, the J gene TRBJ1-2; D uncertain. Germline CDR1 is SGHDT and CDR2 is YYEEEE. Trimming removed 2 bases from V and 7 bases from J, with 9 bases in between. The CDR3 runs 12 residues. In nucleotides, the CDR3 is TGTGCCAGCAGCTTTTTGACAATTGGCTACACCTTC. It specifies CASSFLTIGYTF.

The genes are TRBV18 and TRBJ1-1, with unresolved D. The length of the CDR3 is 13 residues. Germline CDR1 is KGHSH and CDR2 is LQKENI. The V gene lost 9 bases and the J gene lost 1 base, with 12 bases spanning the gap. The CDR3 region has the DNA TGTGCCAGTGACTCGGACGGGAACACTGAAGCTTTCTTT. This encodes CASDSDGNTEAFF. Combining the CDR3 with reference TRBV18 and TRBJ1-1 gives the whole variable domain NAGVMQNPRHLVRRRGQEARLRCSPMKGHSHVYWYRQLPEEGLKFMVYLQKENIIDESGMPKERFSAEFPKEGPSILRIQQVVRGDSAAYFCASDSDGNTEAFFGQGTRLTVV.

The chain has TRBV5-1 and TRBJ2-7; the D gene could be TRBD1 or TRBD2 (6 bases each). The CDR3 has 16 amino acids. Trimming left V 6 bases short and J 3 bases short, with 22 bases between. The germline CDR1 and CDR2 sequences are SGHRS and YFSETQ. The CDR3 DNA sequence: TGCGCCAGCAAAGGAGGGCCGCGGGACATCGGCTACGAGCAGTACTTC. Translated: CASKGGPRDIGYEQYF.

The V gene is TRBV28, the J gene TRBJ2-1; 7 nucleotides agree with TRBD2. The V gene end was trimmed by 8 bases and the J gene end by 0 bases; junction bases not matched to a gene: 7. CDR3 length equals 15 residues. Germline CDR1 is MDHEN and CDR2 is SYDVKM. CDR3 sequence (DNA): TGTGCCAGCTCTTCGACGGGGGGCTCCTACAATGAGCAGTTCTTC. Translation gives CASSSTGGSYNEQFF.

J is TRBJ1-6 and V is TRBV6-4; D might be TRBD1 (5 bases). The CDR3 covers 15 residues. Trimming shortened V by 4 bases and J by 5 bases, and 12 bases separated the two germline ends. CDR1 and CDR2 from the germline V gene are MRHNA and SNTAGT. CDR3 sequence (DNA): TGTGCCAGCAGTGTCGAACCGGGACATAATTCACCCCTCCACTTT. Protein product: CASSVEPGHNSPLHF.

The genes are TRBV27 and TRBJ2-6; a weak D match, TRBD1 (6 bases). Germline CDR1 is MNHEY and CDR2 is SMNVEV (reference sequence). Trimming removed 4 bases at V and 4 bases at J, with 8 bases between. The CDR3 extends over 14 amino acids. The CDR3 DNA is TGTGCCAGCAGTTCAGGGACAGGGGCCAACGTCCTGACTTTC. This gives the protein CASSSGTGANVLTF.

CDR3 sequence (DNA): TGTGCCAGCAGCCCTACCCCGACCGGGGAGCTGTTTTTT. Encoded protein: CASSPTPTGELFF. The V gene is TRBV28, the J gene TRBJ2-2; unclear D gene. This CDR3 comprises 13 residues. Trimming took 6 bases from V and 5 from J, leaving 10 bases between them. The germline V gene encodes CDR1 MDHEN and CDR2 SYDVKM.

As to this clone: Other DNA sequences of this sample code for an identical CDR3. The chain has TRBV6-6 and TRBJ2-5, with D possibly matching TRBD1 (6 bases). From germline, CDR1 is MNHNY and CDR2 SVGAGI (reference sequence). The length of the CDR3 is 14 residues. Trimming removed 2 bases from V and 2 bases from J, with 9 bases in between. CDR3 DNA: TGTGCCAGCAGTTACGGGGGCGGGCAAGAGACCCAGTACTTC. It translates to CASSYGGGQETQYF.

The CDR3 region has the DNA TGTGCCATCCGGACTAGCGGCCCCTACGAGCAGTACTTC. It translates to CAIRTSGPYEQYF. This chain joins TRBV6-1 and TRBJ2-7; TRBD2 agrees at 10 bases. The J segment lost 2 bases and the V segment lost 10 bases, leaving 5 bases of the junction unmatched. CDR3 length: 13 residues. The germline V gene encodes CDR1 MNHNS and CDR2 SASEGT.

The chain uses TRBV10-2 and TRBJ1-6; D possibly corresponds to TRBD1 (6 bases). CDR1 and CDR2 (germline): WSHSY, SAAADI. Between the trimmed V and J ends, which lost 2 bases and 9 bases, there was a span of 20 bases. The CDR3 totals 17 residues. The CDR3 nucleotides read TGCGCCAGCAGTGAGCCGGGGGCTGCCCATGCCGGTTCACCCCTCCACTTT. It specifies CASSEPGAAHAGSPLHF.

V usage is TRBV7-9 and J usage is TRBJ2-5; maybe TRBD1 (6 bases). The V gene lost 6 bases and the J gene lost 2 bases, with 16 bases spanning the gap. The CDR3 extends over 15 amino acids. Germline-derived CDR1 and CDR2 are SEHNR and FQNEAQ (reference sequence). CDR3 in amino acids: CASSRRLDRQETQYF. The CDR3 DNA reads TGTGCCAGCAGTAGAAGGTTGGACAGACAAGAGACCCAGTACTTC.

The genes are TRBV7-2 and TRBJ2-1, with D perhaps TRBD2 (6 bases). The germline V and J ends were trimmed by 5 bases and 2 bases, with 13 bases remaining between them. Germline V gene data show CDR1 as SGHTA and CDR2 as FQGNSA. The CDR3 covers 15 residues. DNA for the CDR3: TGTGCCAGCAGCCTAGGATGGGGGGCCTACAATGAGCAGTTCTTC. Protein sequence: CASSLGWGAYNEQFF.

This clone was counted a single time. CDR3 region: CAISDFSGSHLEQYF. The CDR3 coding sequence is TGTGCCATCAGTGATTTTAGCGGGAGTCATCTCGAGCAGTACTTC. The V and J genes are TRBV10-3 and TRBJ2-7; 9 nucleotides match TRBD2. The junction had 9 bases not matched to a gene; V was cut back by 3 bases and J by 6 bases. In germline, CDR1 is ENHRY, CDR2 SYGVKD. The CDR3 is 15 amino acids.

Concerning this clone: The sample carries other DNA sequences with the same CDR3. The chain employs TRBV7-9 and TRBJ2-7; TRBD2 aligns across 8 bases. CDR1 SEHNR and CDR2 FQNEAQ come from the germline V gene (reference sequence). The V and J ends lost 6 bases and 3 bases, in that order; junction bases with no gene match: 4. This CDR3 comprises 13 residues. For the CDR3, the DNA is TGTGCCAGCAGTCCCCGGGAGGGCTACGAGCAGTACTTC. This translates into CASSPREGYEQYF.

In DNA, the CDR3 is TGCGCCAGCAGTGGGAACAGGGAGAGGAACACTGAAGCTTTCTTT. This sequence encodes CASSGNRERNTEAFF. This chain links TRBV10-1 with TRBJ1-1, with a possible D match to TRBD1 (6 bases). This CDR3 is 15 amino acids long. Germline CDR1 and CDR2: WNHNN and SYGVQD (reference sequence). The germline V and J ends were trimmed by 4 bases and 1 base, with 13 bases remaining between them.

This chain links TRBV6-5 with TRBJ2-7; perhaps TRBD1 as D (6 bases). Per germline, CDR1 MNHEY and CDR2 SVGAGI. The ends were cut back, 6 bases at V and 2 bases at J, with 17 bases in the middle. This CDR3 is 15 amino acids long. This CDR3 reads CASRADSSSTYEQYF. The CDR3 DNA is TGTGCCAGCAGGGCGGACAGTTCATCTACCTACGAGCAGTACTTC.

The chain uses TRBV19 and TRBJ1-2, with 7 positions matching TRBD1. Germline CDR1 LNHDA, CDR2 SQIVND (reference sequence). The trim removed 6 bases at V and 4 bases at J, leaving 5 bases unmatched. The CDR3 runs 13 residues. As DNA, the CDR3 is TGTGCCAGTAGATGGACAGGAAGCTATGGCTACACCTTC. As protein: CASRWTGSYGYTF. Full variable domain (outside the CDR3, taken from reference TRBV19 and TRBJ1-2): DGGITQSPKYLFRKEGQNVTLSCEQNLNHDAMYWYRQDPGQGLRLIYYSQIVNDFQKGDIAEGYSVSREKKESFPLTVTSAQKNPTAFYLCASRWTGSYGYTFGSGTRLTVV.

V is TRBV6-5 and J is TRBJ1-6; 7 bases fit TRBD1. Germline CDR1 reads MNHEY; CDR2 reads SVGAGI. This CDR3 is 14 amino acids long. Trimming cost V 8 bases and J 4 bases; bases outside gene matches: 5. CDR3 coding DNA: TGTGCCAGCCGCCGGGACAGATATAATTCACCCCTCCACTTT. Translating gives CASRRDRYNSPLHF.